This is a list of T cell receptor beta chains from one sample in a study of blood T cell repertoires in COVID-19. Profiled with immunoSEQ multiplex PCR; TCRdb holds only in-frame clones, not every one. The profile shows roughly 100,000 clones, more than 75% of them singletons. Sequences were obtained from peripheral blood. The receptors derive from a human donor in a cohort sampled during active COVID-19. Both conserved end residues are part of each CDR3. The order of the fields is V gene, clone size, J gene, D gene, CDR3 DNA, CDR3 protein. D genes are given only for firm matches. Only part of the rows carry a size: once, few, many, or a class if the clone is expanded.

v_call: TRBV7-2; clone_size: .; j_call: TRBJ2-5; d_call: .; cdr3_nt: TGTGCCAGCAGCTTAGTCAACAGACAAGAGACCCAGTACTTC; cdr3_aa: CASSLVNRQETQYF
v_call: TRBV4-3; clone_size: .; j_call: TRBJ2-6; d_call: .; cdr3_nt: TGCGCCAGCAGCCAAGACAGGGCATACCTCTCTGGGGCCAACGTCCTGACTTTC; cdr3_aa: CASSQDRAYLSGANVLTF
v_call: TRBV7-2; clone_size: .; j_call: TRBJ2-1; d_call: TRBD2; cdr3_nt: TGTGCCAGCAGCTTGACCGGGACTAGCGGCCCAGGGGGACAGTTCTTC; cdr3_aa: CASSLTGTSGPGGQFF
v_call: TRBV7-9; clone_size: .; j_call: TRBJ1-4; d_call: .; cdr3_nt: TGTGCCAGCAGCTTATACGAACAGGGACCTGAAAAACTGTTTTTT; cdr3_aa: CASSLYEQGPEKLFF
v_call: TRBV28; clone_size: .; j_call: TRBJ2-1; d_call: TRBD2; cdr3_nt: TGTGCCAGCAGTTCCGGGGGGGATTGGGAGCAGTTCTTC; cdr3_aa: CASSSGGDWEQFF
v_call: TRBV7-2; clone_size: once; j_call: TRBJ2-5; d_call: .; cdr3_nt: TGTGCCAGCAGCCGGGGAAATCAAGAGACCCAGTACTTC; cdr3_aa: CASSRGNQETQYF
v_call: TRBV7-2; clone_size: .; j_call: TRBJ1-1; d_call: TRBD1; cdr3_nt: TGTGCCAGCAGTCGGACAGGGAAGCAGGCGGCAGTTGAAGCTTTCTTT; cdr3_aa: CASSRTGKQAAVEAFF
v_call: TRBV5-5; clone_size: .; j_call: TRBJ2-2; d_call: .; cdr3_nt: TGTGCCAGCAGCTTGGCAGGGAATTCCGGGGAGCTGTTTTTT; cdr3_aa: CASSLAGNSGELFF
v_call: TRBV7-8; clone_size: once; j_call: TRBJ1-2; d_call: TRBD1; cdr3_nt: TGTGCCAGCAGCTTGACCGGGACAGCTAACTATGGCTACACCTTC; cdr3_aa: CASSLTGTANYGYTF
v_call: TRBV5-4; clone_size: .; j_call: TRBJ2-3; d_call: TRBD2; cdr3_nt: TGTGCCAGCAGCCCAAGATCTTATATTCAGCGGGGACGGGATACGCAGTATTTT; cdr3_aa: CASSPRSYIQRGRDTQYF
v_call: TRBV11-1; clone_size: .; j_call: TRBJ2-5; d_call: .; cdr3_nt: TGTGCCAGCAGGCGGATTGGGGGCGCGCAGACCCAGTACTTC; cdr3_aa: CASRRIGGAQTQYF
v_call: TRBV15; clone_size: .; j_call: TRBJ1-2; d_call: .; cdr3_nt: TGTGCCACCAGCAGAGGGCAGGGGAACTATGGCTACACCTTC; cdr3_aa: CATSRGQGNYGYTF
v_call: TRBV7-9; clone_size: .; j_call: TRBJ1-2; d_call: .; cdr3_nt: TGTGCCAGCAGCCCGAGGGGCACAGGGTCGCCTTTGGGGGGCTACACCTTC; cdr3_aa: CASSPRGTGSPLGGYTF
v_call: TRBV4-3; clone_size: .; j_call: TRBJ2-3; d_call: .; cdr3_nt: TGCGCCAGCAGCCAAGATTGGGGACTTGCCACAGATACGCAGTATTTT; cdr3_aa: CASSQDWGLATDTQYF
v_call: TRBV19; clone_size: .; j_call: TRBJ2-7; d_call: .; cdr3_nt: TGTGCCAGTAGCCCCCTACTCCGGAGGGAGCAGTACTTC; cdr3_aa: CASSPLLRREQYF
v_call: TRBV19; clone_size: .; j_call: TRBJ1-5; d_call: .; cdr3_nt: TGTGCCAGTATATCCACCGGACACTCGACTCAGCCCCAGCATTTT; cdr3_aa: CASISTGHSTQPQHF
v_call: TRBV6-4; clone_size: .; j_call: TRBJ1-2; d_call: TRBD1; cdr3_nt: TGTGCCAGCAGTGCGCGACAGGGCCTTGGCTACACCTTC; cdr3_aa: CASSARQGLGYTF
v_call: TRBV7-9; clone_size: .; j_call: TRBJ1-1; d_call: .; cdr3_nt: TGTGCCAGCAGCTTACACGAGCCCCTGTACACTGAAGCTTTCTTT; cdr3_aa: CASSLHEPLYTEAFF
v_call: TRBV7-8; clone_size: once; j_call: TRBJ2-5; d_call: TRBD2; cdr3_nt: TGTGCCAGCAGAGACCCTTTTACGGGGGGAGTTCAAGAGACCCAGTACTTC; cdr3_aa: CASRDPFTGGVQETQYF
v_call: TRBV7-8; clone_size: .; j_call: TRBJ1-2; d_call: TRBD1; cdr3_nt: TGTGCCAGCAGCCCAGAATCCGGGACAGTCCCCTATGGCTACACCTTC; cdr3_aa: CASSPESGTVPYGYTF
v_call: TRBV7-2; clone_size: .; j_call: TRBJ2-7; d_call: TRBD1; cdr3_nt: TGTGCCAGCAGCTTGGACAGGGGAAACGAGCAGTACTTC; cdr3_aa: CASSLDRGNEQYF
v_call: TRBV6-5; clone_size: .; j_call: TRBJ1-6; d_call: .; cdr3_nt: TGTGCCAGCAGTTACCGAATGGAAGGGGGATTTTCACCCCTCCACTTT; cdr3_aa: CASSYRMEGGFSPLHF
v_call: TRBV19; clone_size: .; j_call: TRBJ1-5; d_call: TRBD1; cdr3_nt: TGTGCCAGTAGTATGCGACAGGGTCGTCAGCCCCAGCATTTT; cdr3_aa: CASSMRQGRQPQHF
v_call: TRBV12-3/TRBV12-4; clone_size: .; j_call: TRBJ2-7; d_call: .; cdr3_nt: TGTGCCAGCAGTTTACGAGGTTACGAGCAGTACTTC; cdr3_aa: CASSLRGYEQYF
v_call: TRBV7-9; clone_size: .; j_call: TRBJ2-1; d_call: .; cdr3_nt: TGTGCCAGCAGCTCCAACAATGAGCAGTTCTTC; cdr3_aa: CASSSNNEQFF
v_call: TRBV5-1; clone_size: few; j_call: TRBJ2-1; d_call: TRBD2; cdr3_nt: TGCGCCAGCAGCCCCCTAGCGGGGGGGAATACACCTGAGCAGTTCTTC; cdr3_aa: CASSPLAGGNTPEQFF
v_call: TRBV6-5; clone_size: .; j_call: TRBJ1-1; d_call: .; cdr3_nt: TGTGCCACCCGGGGGTATCCGAACACTGAAGCTTTCTTT; cdr3_aa: CATRGYPNTEAFF
v_call: TRBV4-3; clone_size: .; j_call: TRBJ2-1; d_call: .; cdr3_nt: TGCGCCAGCAGCCAAGATTACAGCGGGTTGAGCTCCTACAATGAGCAGTTCTTC; cdr3_aa: CASSQDYSGLSSYNEQFF